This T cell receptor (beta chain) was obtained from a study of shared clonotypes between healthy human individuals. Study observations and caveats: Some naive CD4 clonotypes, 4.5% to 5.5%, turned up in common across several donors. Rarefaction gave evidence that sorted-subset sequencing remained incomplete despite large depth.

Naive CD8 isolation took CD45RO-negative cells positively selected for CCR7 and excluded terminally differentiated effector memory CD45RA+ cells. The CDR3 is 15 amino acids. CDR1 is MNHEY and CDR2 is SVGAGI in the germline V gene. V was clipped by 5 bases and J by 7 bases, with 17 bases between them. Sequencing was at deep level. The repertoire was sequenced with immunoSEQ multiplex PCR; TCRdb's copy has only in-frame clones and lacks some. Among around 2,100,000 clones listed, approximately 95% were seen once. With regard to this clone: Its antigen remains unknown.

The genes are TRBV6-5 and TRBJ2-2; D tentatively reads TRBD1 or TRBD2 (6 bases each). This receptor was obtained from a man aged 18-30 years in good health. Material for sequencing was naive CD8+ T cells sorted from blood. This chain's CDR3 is CASSPTQGGNGELFF. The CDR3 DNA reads TGTGCCAGCAGTCCTACACAGGGAGGAAACGGGGAGCTGTTTTTT.